The clone carrying this T cell receptor (beta chain) has more than one count but fewer than ten. The antigen remains unidentified. A much bigger clone sits one base away, suggesting this may be a read error. The sample holds other DNA sequences that translate to the same CDR3. This CDR3 spans 13 amino acids. Germline CDR1 and CDR2: MGHRA and YSYEKL. The record originates from a study of metastatic and nonmetastatic thyroid tumors. Study at large: A comparison of repertoires was made across blood and tumor or nodule tissue from malignant and benign thyroid patients. Overall study findings and caveats: Benign nodules reportedly had significantly lower TCR beta diversity than malignant thyroid tumors in blood and tumor.

Ahead of thyroid surgery, no patient had received treatment of any kind. Original handling: For papillary thyroid cancer, a distant-metastasis classifier was constructed from CDR3 differences observed across clinicopathological groups. TCRdb reprocessed the PCR reads using MiXCR. What appears here as the V and J calls and clone size reflects TCRdb's work, not the paper's. The sample includes around 65,000 clones, 14% of them seen just once. Sequenced sample: blood. The chain links TRBV4-1 to TRBJ2-3, with no clear D. The clonotype was recovered from a male donor with papillary thyroid cancer or a benign thyroid nodule (not recorded which). Some clones in this sample may be carry-over from other donors' samples. CDR3 sequence: CASSATLMDTQYF. The CDR3 coding sequence is TGCGCCAGCAGCGCGACCCTCATGGATACACAGTATTTT.